This T cell receptor beta chain was profiled in a study of identical twins. Study-wide points: In cord blood, abundant beta clonotypes had fewer insertions; memory showed no trend.

The authors used template switching to add a universal primer site and gave cDNA unique molecular identifiers. Via MiXCR, TCRdb re-called the 5' RACE reads, giving one row per CDR3 protein. Among approximately 260,000 distinct CDR3 sequences listed, about 8.9% were seen once. In its sample, this clonotype was seen many times. No antigen is known for it. The same data also went into a second study, on yellow fever vaccine responses in identical twins. That paper adds: Vaccine-induced T cell responses in twins were reportedly observed to appear partly convergent, partly personalized.

The TCR sequence derives from a woman younger than 30 in good health. The material sequenced was CD8+ T cells sorted from blood.

CDR3 sequence: CASSYRINHYNEQFF. The CDR3 DNA sequence: TGTGCCAGCAGTTATCGGATTAATCACTACAATGAGCAGTTCTTC. V usage is TRBV6-2 or TRBV6-3 and J usage is TRBJ2-1, with D unclear. Deletions cut 3 bases from V and 3 bases from J, with 12 bases between. CDR3 length equals 15 residues. The germline gives CDR1 MNHEY, CDR2 SVGEGT.